These 25 T cell receptor beta chains came from one sample sequenced in a study of naive and memory T cell subsets. A UMI-containing oligonucleotide was joined by 3' ligation to the TCR cDNA template. Four PCR rounds used nested alpha and beta constant region primers plus the SP2 primer. Each CDR3 protein gets one entry after TCRdb re-called the 5' RACE reads with MiXCR. Of roughly 62,000 distinct CDR3 sequences in the sample, approximately 7.2% were seen once. The receptors stem from a male donor in good health.

This clonotype was detected ten times or more. The chain is built from TRBV5-5 and TRBJ2-3; possible D gene TRBD2, 5 bases. The germline gives CDR1 SGHKS, CDR2 YYEKEE (reference sequence). V lost 6 bases to trimming and J lost 6 bases, with 11 bases between them. The CDR3 is 12 residues long. Here the CDR3 DNA reads TGTGCCAGCATCCCCTCGGGGGATACGCAGTATTTT. The encoded protein is CASIPSGDTQYF.

This clonotype has a count of ten or more. This sequence joins TRBV4-2 and TRBJ1-5, with 11 bases identical to TRBD1. From germline, CDR1 is LGHNA and CDR2 YNFKEQ. The junction had 4 bases not matched to a gene; V was cut back by 5 bases and J by 7 bases. The CDR3 consists of 14 residues. The CDR3 protein is CASSYGTGGQPQHF. In nucleotides, the CDR3 is TGTGCCAGCAGCTATGGGACAGGGGGGCAGCCCCAGCATTTT.

J is TRBJ1-2 and V is TRBV7-8; tentative D call: TRBD1 (5 bases). CDR1 SGHVS and CDR2 FQNEAQ come from the germline V gene. The V and J ends lost 2 bases and 8 bases respectively, with 15 bases between them. The CDR3 sequence is 14 residues long. Here the CDR3 DNA reads TGTGCCAGCAGCTTAAGGGGAGGGAGTTCAGGCTACACCTTC. Protein: CASSLRGGSSGYTF.

This clonotype was seen many times. The chain has TRBV20-1 and TRBJ2-7, with 7 positions matching TRBD2. The germline CDR1 and CDR2 sequences are DFQATT and SNEGSKA (reference sequence). The CDR3 covers 14 residues. The junction had 14 bases not matched to a gene; V was cut back by 6 bases and J by 6 bases. The CDR3 protein is CSARSSGLTSEQYF. The CDR3 bases are TGCAGTGCCAGATCTAGCGGACTGACCTCCGAGCAGTACTTC.

Of note for this clonotype: A read error may explain this, as a much larger clone is one base away. The chain couples TRBV5-1 to TRBJ2-7; tentatively, D is TRBD1 (6 bases). The germline V gene has CDR1 SGHRS and CDR2 YFSETQ. CDR3 size: 12 residues. The CDR3 spells CTSSPDRREQYF. The DNA of the CDR3 is TGCACCAGCAGCCCCGACAGGCGCGAGCAGTACTTC.

Worth noting for this clonotype: Its ends do not fully match the called genes, so a read error is possible. The rearrangement joins TRBV6-5 to TRBJ2-5; 7 bases line up with TRBD1. This CDR3 spans 14 amino acids. Germline CDR1 MNHEY, CDR2 SVGAGI. The CDR3: CAISIRTGQETQYF. The CDR3, as DNA: TGTGCCATCAGTATAAGGACAGGTCAAGAGACCCAGTACTTC.

The chain joins TRBV21-1 to TRBJ1-1; the table's D gene call, TRBD1, was not cross checked with the DNA. TRBV21-1 is a known pseudogene. The CDR3 contains 13 residues. The CDR3 here is CASSKGRGAEAFF. The CDR3 nucleotides are TGTGCCAGCAGCAAAGGGAGGGGGGCTGAAGCTTTCTTT.

The chain joins TRBV10-3 to TRBJ2-1; 12 bases line up with TRBD2. This CDR3 comprises 16 residues. Per the germline V gene, CDR1 is ENHRY and CDR2 is SYGVKD. V lost 2 bases to trimming and J lost 7 bases; unmatched junction nucleotides: 6. The CDR3 loop is CAISEASGRAFNEQFF. Here the CDR3 DNA reads TGTGCCATCAGTGAGGCTAGCGGGAGGGCTTTTAATGAGCAGTTCTTC.

This clonotype was counted between two and nine times. The V and J genes are TRBV25-1 and TRBJ1-6; unclear D gene. V was cut by 7 bases and J by 7 bases, with 11 bases left in between. CDR3 size: 13 residues. CDR1 is MGHDK, CDR2 SYGVNS, per germline. CDR3 sequence reads: CASNEGRNSPLHF. The CDR3 nucleotides are TGTGCCAGCAACGAGGGTAGGAATTCACCCCTCCACTTT.

In this sample, this clonotype turned up many times. The chain couples TRBV20-1 to TRBJ1-1, with no clear D. The CDR3 consists of 14 residues. Germline CDR1 reads DFQATT; CDR2 reads SNEGSKA (reference sequence). V lost 0 bases and J lost 3, with 11 bases in between. The CDR3 sequence is CSARDTKGYTEAFF. CDR3 coding DNA: TGCAGTGCTAGAGATACTAAGGGCTACACTGAAGCTTTCTTT.

The chain uses TRBV4-2 and TRBJ2-2; D ambiguous. This CDR3 region has 16 residues. Germline V gene lookup returns CDR1 LGHNA and CDR2 YNFKEQ. Trimming removed 3 bases at V and 4 bases at J, with 15 bases between. The CDR3, as DNA: TGTGCCAGCAGCCAGGGTACTAATTCGGCCACCGGGGAGCTGTTTTTT. It specifies CASSQGTNSATGELFF.

This sequence joins TRBV12-3 or TRBV12-4 and TRBJ1-6; D is unclear. Trimming pared 6 bases from V and 8 bases from J, leaving 14 bases between. The CDR3 runs 14 residues. This chain's CDR3 is CASSLPFLDSPLHF. CDR3 nucleotides: TGTGCCAGCAGCCTTCCATTCCTCGATTCACCCCTCCACTTT.

This clonotype showed up many times. The V gene is TRBV19, the J gene TRBJ2-3; 10 bases agree with TRBD2. This CDR3 is 14 amino acids long. Germline CDR1 and CDR2: LNHDA and SQIVND (reference sequence). The junction had 8 bases not matched to a gene; V was cut back by 11 bases and J by 3 bases. Here the CDR3 reads CAVEASGRTDTQYF. The DNA for the CDR3 is TGTGCCGTAGAGGCTAGCGGGAGAACAGATACGCAGTATTTT.

A few counts support this clonotype. V usage is TRBV28 and J usage is TRBJ1-5; weak D call: TRBD1 (5 bases). CDR1 is MDHEN and CDR2 is SYDVKM in the germline V gene. Trimming left V 3 bases short and J 3 bases short, with 9 bases between. The CDR3 has 14 amino acids. Here the CDR3 DNA reads TGTGCCAGCAGTTTGTTAGGGGTCAATCAGCCCCAGCATTTT. Protein product: CASSLLGVNQPQHF. Looking up the rest from reference TRBV28 and TRBJ1-5 gives the full variable domain: DVKVTQSSRYLVKRTGEKVFLECVQDMDHENMFWYRQDPGLGLRLIYFSYDVKMKEKGDIPEGYSVSREKKERFSLILESASTNQTSMYLCASSLLGVNQPQHFGDGTRLSIL.

This clonotype was counted only a few times. V gene TRBV3-1 combines with J gene TRBJ1-1; no clear D. CDR1 is LGHDT, CDR2 YNNKEL, per germline (reference sequence). The CDR3 contains 13 residues. Trimming left V 4 bases short and J 3 bases short, with 9 bases between. The CDR3: CASSPNLDTEAFF. For the CDR3, the DNA is TGTGCCAGCAGCCCTAATTTGGACACTGAAGCTTTCTTT.

The table lists this clonotype with a few counts. The J gene is TRBJ2-6, the V gene TRBV20-1; no clear D. CDR1 is DFQATT, CDR2 SNEGSKA, per germline (reference sequence). The germline V and J ends were trimmed by 0 bases and 4 bases, with 4 bases remaining between them. The CDR3 length is 13 residues. CDR3 DNA: TGCAGTGCTAGAGATCGGGGGGCCAACGTCCTGACTTTC. Encoded protein: CSARDRGANVLTF.

This clonotype was observed at least ten times. The rearrangement joins TRBV12-3 or TRBV12-4 to TRBJ1-6, with 10 positions matching TRBD1. The CDR3 contains 16 residues. Trimming removed 6 bases from V and 8 bases from J; junction bases left unmatched: 10. The CDR3 protein is CASSTTGTGVYSPLHF. For the CDR3, the DNA is TGTGCCAGCAGCACAACCGGGACAGGGGTTTATTCACCCCTCCACTTT.

The chain has TRBV7-8 and TRBJ2-1; 9 bases match TRBD2. CDR3 length equals 18 residues. V was pared by 6 bases and J by 0 bases, with 12 bases of the junction left unmatched. The germline gives CDR1 SGHVS, CDR2 FQNEAQ. The CDR3 bases are TGTGCCAGCAGTTATAGCGGGAGTAGTCTGAGCTCCTACAATGAGCAGTTCTTC. Its protein product is CASSYSGSSLSSYNEQFF.

With regard to this clonotype: A much larger clone differs from this one at a single base, so this may be a read error. V gene TRBV7-8 combines with J gene TRBJ2-2; tentatively, D is TRBD1 or TRBD2 (5 bases each). CDR3 length: 15 amino acids. The germline V gene encodes CDR1 SGHVS and CDR2 FQNEAQ. The CDR3 region has the DNA TGTGCCAGCAGCTCGTTGACAGCGAACACCGGGGAGCCGTTTTTT. Its protein product is CASSSLTANTGEPFF.

This clonotype was found once. This sequence joins TRBV5-6 and TRBJ1-2; D gene unclear. Trimming removed 4 bases at V and 2 bases at J, with 15 bases between. The CDR3 has 15 residues. Germline V gene sequence: CDR1 SGHDT, CDR2 YYEEEE. CDR3 region: CASSVRIGRNYGYTF. CDR3 nucleotides: TGTGCCAGCAGCGTCCGTATCGGTCGGAACTATGGCTACACCTTC.

The rearrangement links TRBV11-1 to TRBJ1-2; 7 bases map to TRBD1. Losses at the gene ends were 1 base for V and 3 bases for J; bases not matched to a gene: 2. The CDR3 is made up of 14 amino acids. The germline V gene has CDR1 SGHAT and CDR2 FQDESV (reference sequence). The CDR3 DNA reads as TGTGCCAGCAGCTTAGTAGGGACAGACTATGGCTACACCTTC. As protein: CASSLVGTDYGYTF.

This clonotype was seen repeatedly, ten times or more. This rearrangement joins TRBV19 to TRBJ2-7; D perhaps matches TRBD2 (6 bases). Trimming left V 4 bases short and J 5 bases short, with 15 bases between. From germline, CDR1 is LNHDA and CDR2 SQIVND (reference sequence). This CDR3 contains 14 residues. The CDR3 sequence is CASSTPGGSHEQYF. For the CDR3, the DNA is TGTGCCAGTAGTACCCCCGGGGGTTCCCACGAGCAGTACTTC.

The chain employs TRBV12-3 or TRBV12-4 and TRBJ2-5; D gene uncertain. V lost 5 bases and J 5 bases, leaving 15 bases between the germline ends. This CDR3 comprises 14 residues. CDR3 amino acids: CASSAQSGLETQYF. CDR3 nucleotides: TGTGCCAGCAGTGCCCAAAGTGGCTTGGAGACCCAGTACTTC.

This chain joins TRBV19 and TRBJ2-7, with D uncertain. The germline V gene encodes CDR1 LNHDA and CDR2 SQIVND (reference sequence). There are 14 residues in the CDR3. The V end lost 4 bases, the J end lost 0 bases, and 10 bases lay between the germline ends. The CDR3 spells CASSTTVPSYEQYF. The CDR3 DNA reads TGTGCCAGTAGTACCACCGTTCCCTCCTACGAGCAGTACTTC.

The chain employs TRBV4-1 and TRBJ2-2; D is ambiguous. Germline CDR1 reads MGHRA; CDR2 reads YSYEKL. Trimming removed 4 bases from V and 6 bases from J, with 9 bases in between. CDR3 length: 13 residues. CDR3 region: CASSLVGSGELFF. The CDR3 DNA sequence: TGCGCCAGCAGCCTAGTAGGTTCCGGGGAGCTGTTTTTT.